This TCR beta chain was documented in a study of T-cell memory formation after mild COVID-19. General observations from the study: Contracting CD4+ clones were located mainly in CM and EM, and CD8+ clones in EMRA.

TCRdb re-analysed the 5' RACE reads in MiXCR, keeping a single row per CDR3 protein. This table has hundreds of thousands of distinct CDR3 sequences, approximately 15% appearing once. About this clonotype itself: No antigen is known for it.

The sequenced sample consisted of PBMCs or a T cell subset sorted from them (not recorded which). The TCR originated in an adult woman who had mild COVID-19 (a few samples of this study predate the infection). Cell type and time point are not known.

CDR3 nucleotide sequence: TGTGCCAGCAGCGTAGTACAGGGGCAAGCTTTCTTT. Translating it yields CASSVVQGQAFF. The V gene is TRBV9, the J gene TRBJ1-1, with 7 nucleotides matching TRBD1. The J segment lost 9 bases and the V segment lost 0 bases, leaving 2 bases of the junction unmatched. This CDR3 contains 12 residues. CDR1 SGDLS and CDR2 YYNGEE come from the germline V gene. The complete variable domain, with remaining parts taken from reference TRBV9 and TRBJ1-1, reads DSGVTQTPKHLITATGQRVTLRCSPRSGDLSVYWYQQSLDQGLQFLIQYYNGEERAKGNILERFSAQQFPDLHSELNLSSLELGDSALYFCASSVVQGQAFFGQGTRLTVV.